This T cell receptor (beta chain) originates from a study of T cell repertoires in cytomegalovirus infection. As for the study in general: Shared public TCR beta signatures pointed to both CMV infection and a matching HLA type.

V trimming: 2 bases; J trimming: 5 bases; junction bases outside the gene matches: 10. Germline V gene sequence: CDR1 LGHNT, CDR2 FRNRAP. There are 16 residues in the CDR3. This clonotype was found many times. Antigen specificity is unknown. TCRdb analysed the reads with MiXCR anew, one entry per CDR3 protein. The repertoire holds around 110,000 distinct CDR3 sequences, with over 9.5% as singletons. The genes are TRBV12-5 and TRBJ1-1; 8 bases agree with TRBD1. What was sequenced was PBMCs, sequenced either directly or after in vitro stimulation (not recorded which). This clonotype was sampled from a human donor in good health (CMV status not recorded). Some clones in this sample may be carry-over from other donors' samples. DNA of the CDR3: TGTGCTAGTGGTTTGCGATTACAGGGGGAAAAAACTGAAGCTTTCTTT. This encodes CASGLRLQGEKTEAFF.